The present T cell receptor (beta chain) was sequenced within a study of blood T cells in healthy people across ages. Per germline, CDR1 MNHEY and CDR2 SMNVEV (reference sequence). The V segment lost 5 bases and the J segment 4 bases; nucleotides outside the gene matches: 10. The CDR3 spans 17 residues. Peripheral blood samples of approximately 10 milliliters were drawn from each donor. Study results and limitations: Per million T cells, the diversity of TCR beta decreased roughly linearly as age advanced. Strongly correlated with naive T cell percentage was TCR beta diversity.

A second 7 to 11 cycle PCR used barcoded and J-beta primers. A minimum of 3 million CDR3-containing paired-end reads was obtained for each sample. From the 5' RACE reads, TCRdb called clonotypes with MiXCR, one entry per CDR3 protein. The table has approximately 600,000 distinct CDR3 sequences, roughly 50% seen once. This clonotype has just a few counts. What it recognizes is unknown. J is TRBJ2-6 and V is TRBV27; 8 bases match TRBD1. The sequencing sample was made of blood. The sequence came from a man aged 60 to 75 in good health. The CDR3 DNA is TGTGCCAGCAGTCCCGGGACAGGTTCCCCGGGGGCCAACGTCCTGACTTTC. Translation gives CASSPGTGSPGANVLTF. The variable domain in full, with the rest retrieved from reference TRBV27 and TRBJ2-6, is EAQVTQNPRYLITVTGKKLTVTCSQNMNHEYMSWYRQDPGLGLRQIYYSMNVEVTDKGDVPEGYKVSRKEKRNFPLILESPSPNQTSLYFCASSPGTGSPGANVLTFGAGSRLTVL.